This T cell receptor beta chain was captured in a study of shared clonotypes between healthy human individuals (dated by TCRdb to the early 2020s). For the wider study: A few men and a couple of women, aged 18 to 49 years, made up the cohort. Blood TCR repertoires of 5 or 6 healthy adults were deeply sequenced to estimate repertoire size and the extent of clonotype sharing between individuals. Leukapheresis yielded between about 0.94 and 8.9 billion PBMCs per donor. For each donor, CD4 naive and CD4 memory were each run on three plates, CD8 naive on two plates, and CD8 memory on one plate. To increase sequencing depth and limit assay-specific biases, TCR repertoire library preparation and sequencing were carried out by different laboratories using diverse techniques. The study at large found these results: Even with the large sequencing depth, rarefaction of the sorted-subset datasets indicated that sequencing was incomplete. Clonotypes shared by all four sorted-subset donors showed higher generation probabilities than non-shared clonotypes. The genetic and exposure-history diversity represented was limited by the small number of donors. Across a few donors, approximately 5% of naive CD4, 3% to 4% of naive CD8, around 2.1% of memory CD4, and 0.4% to 0.45% of memory CD8 clonotypes were shared. Sampling was restricted to blood, and TCR repertoires in tissue are likely to differ from TCR repertoires in blood. Based on pairwise subsampling, the degree of clonotype sharing among donors was expected to be affected by sequencing depth. Estimated clonotype richness was generally larger for naive than for memory subsets.

TCR CDR3 regions were amplified from genomic DNA by multiplex PCR using the deep immunoSEQ assay. Genomic DNA extracted from each cell subset was distributed evenly over all wells of several immunoSEQ 96-well plates, and each plate served as one replicate. For sorted subsets, approximately 190 ng genomic DNA, equal to about 30,000 T cell genomes, was loaded into each replicate PCR. Purified libraries were measured with a Qubit 3.0 fluorometer, size-checked on a Bioanalyzer 2100, and measured again with the KAPA Library Quantification kit. Every immunoSEQ 96-well plate was sequenced on a separate single-read 150-cycle Illumina NextSeq 550 flow cell. The paper's data handling went like this. Because only junctional sequences without quality scores were contained in the immunoSEQ output, filtering matching that applied to full-length reads could not be performed. Sequences were annotated with PyIR, a Python wrapper for IgBLAST v1.9, and V/J genes and CDR3 were assigned using IMGT germline references. Any read was removed if the V/J assignment was weak (E-value above 1e-6), the CDR3 was missing, or the read contained stop codons, out-of-frame junctions, or ambiguous translated residues. V3J clonotypes were defined as sequences sharing the same inferred V gene, J gene, and CDR3 amino acid sequence. The percentage overlap between two repertoires was calculated by dividing the number of shared unique clonotypes by the size of the smaller repertoire. Three approaches were used to assess repertoire richness: RTK rarefaction, the Chao1 estimator, and Recon v2.1 estimates of unobserved clonotypes. For all TCRbeta clonotypes obtained by the gDNA method from a few donors, generation probabilities were computed with OLGA. TCRdb holds this immuneACCESS table with in-frame rearrangements only. Some clones are missing; in checked studies, unresolved V genes explain under half, and the rest has no known cause. V and J calls and clone size are copied from that table; D and trimming were computed from the DNA. The sample table lists about 2.1 million clones, over 85% of them with a count of one. Of the sample, approximately 1.6% falls within the top ten clones.

As regards this clone: Its antigen is still unknown. No qualities accompany the bases; no much larger clone lies one base away.

CD8 naive samples consisted of CD45RO-negative cells that were positively selected for CCR7, yielding a CD45RA+CCR7+ population without TemRA cells. Healthy HIV-negative adults with no recently reported acute infections or vaccinations were included as donors. All donors were Caucasian adults living in Nashville, Tennessee, USA. Blood was obtained by leukapheresis, after which PBMCs were separated by Ficoll-Histopaque density gradient centrifugation and cryopreserved in liquid nitrogen vapor phase. Analytical flow cytometry was used to check the purity and quantity of every magnetically sorted T cell population. Each sorted fraction had its genomic DNA isolated and then quantified by UV absorbance on a Nanodrop 2000c. The germline V end is reduced by 2 bases and the J end by 3 bases; junction bases left unmatched: 8. Taken from cysteine to phenylalanine, the CDR3 has 16 residues. Left in the record is the CDR3 DNA by itself, 48 bases read in frame from the first base. CDR1 SGHTA and CDR2 FQGNSA were looked up in the germline V gene.

This sequence originates from a man aged 18 to 30 in good health. Some clones in this sample may be carry-over from other donors' samples. In this chain, TRBV7-2 is recombined with TRBJ2-7, and 9 junctional nucleotides match TRBD2. The sample was naive CD8+ T cells from PBMCs. According to the study, the label for this sample's cell subset or site signals: CD45RA+CCR7+. The DNA is as follows: TGTGCCAGCAGCTTACACCCGGCGCGGGAGGGCTACGAGCAGTACTTC. Translated, this gives CASSLHPAREGYEQYF.